Below, 11 T cell receptor beta chains from the same sample are listed, as sequenced in a study of cytomegalovirus exposure and HLA in healthy donors. The PCR was carried out with 60 Vbeta primers and 13 Jbeta primers. Measured with immunoSEQ multiplex PCR; TCRdb has only the in-frame clones, and not every one. The sample features some 41,000 clones, with 6.2% in its top ten. Source material: PBMCs. The origin of the receptors is a man younger than 45 in good health and CMV-seronegative.

The chain couples TRBV15 to TRBJ2-2; unclear D gene. V shed 1 base and J shed 1 base, with 4 bases lying between them. This CDR3 is 14 amino acids long. Germline CDR1 reads LNHNV; CDR2 reads YYDKDF (reference sequence). CDR3 protein: CATSRGRNTGELFF. In DNA, the CDR3 is TGTGCCACCAGCAGAGGCAGGAACACCGGGGAGCTGTTTTTT.

Details on this clone: One end of the junction varies from germline; a read error may be responsible. The rearrangement links TRBV29-1 to TRBJ2-7; 10 bases fit TRBD2. Germline V gives CDR1 SQVTM, CDR2 ANQGSEA. This CDR3 spans 15 amino acids. CDR3 sequence: CSGEVLAGAGYEQYF. The CDR3 bases are TGCAGCGGTGAAGTGCTAGCGGGGGCCGGCTACGAGCAGTACTTC.

The gene calls are TRBV19 and TRBJ1-1; D perhaps matches TRBD1 (5 bases). The length of the CDR3 is 17 residues. The germline V gene encodes CDR1 LNHDA and CDR2 SQIVND (reference sequence). The V end lost 2 bases, the J end lost 4 bases, and 20 bases lay between the germline ends. The CDR3: CASSIRGGGVTGTEAFF. The DNA of the CDR3 is TGTGCCAGTAGTATAAGAGGTGGGGGGGTTACAGGCACTGAAGCTTTCTTT.

The chain carries TRBV6-1 and TRBJ2-7; 8 nucleotides line up with TRBD1. The CDR3 totals 14 residues. V was clipped by 8 bases and J by 2 bases; unmatched bases: 8. Germline V lookup: CDR1 MNHNS, CDR2 SASEGT. For the CDR3, the DNA is TGTGCCAGCCATCGACAGGGGAGCGCCTACGAGCAGTACTTC. It is translated as CASHRQGSAYEQYF.

V and J are TRBV7-9 and TRBJ2-3, with D perhaps TRBD2 (6 bases). Germline V lookup: CDR1 SEHNR, CDR2 FQNEAQ (reference sequence). V gave up 3 bases and J gave up 8 bases, with 15 bases separating them. The CDR3 has 14 amino acids. CDR3 sequence (DNA): TGTGCCAGCAGCTTGCGGGACCCGAGGGGTACGCAGTATTTT. Encoded protein: CASSLRDPRGTQYF.

This chain joins TRBV4-3 and TRBJ1-4; D uncertain. The CDR3 is 15 residues long. V was clipped by 0 bases and J by 7 bases, with 12 bases between them. Germline V CDR1 and CDR2: LGHNA, YSLEER. The CDR3 loop reads CASSQDSVNGEKLFF. For the CDR3, the DNA is TGCGCCAGCAGCCAAGATTCGGTGAATGGTGAAAAACTGTTTTTT.

The chain uses TRBV5-8 and TRBJ2-3, with no clear D. In germline, CDR1 is SGHTS, CDR2 YDEGEE. Trimming left V 4 bases short and J 0 bases short, with 9 bases between. The CDR3 consists of 14 residues. CDR3 nucleotide sequence: TGTGCCAGCAGCCCGGAGTTTAGCACAGATACGCAGTATTTT. It codes for CASSPEFSTDTQYF.

This sequence joins TRBV5-1 and TRBJ2-3; D is unclear. The V gene lost 3 bases and the J gene lost 0 bases, with 2 bases spanning the gap. The CDR3 consists of 12 residues. Germline V gives CDR1 SGHRS, CDR2 YFSETQ. The CDR3 reads CASSSSTDTQYF. CDR3 bases: TGCGCCAGCAGCTCTAGCACAGATACGCAGTATTTT. Combining the CDR3 with reference TRBV5-1 and TRBJ2-3 gives the whole variable domain KAGVTQTPRYLIKTRGQQVTLSCSPISGHRSVSWYQQTPGQGLQFLFEYFSETQRNKGNFPGRFSGRQFSNSRSEMNVSTLELGDSALYLCASSSSTDTQYFGPGTRLTVL.

The rearrangement links TRBV29-1 to TRBJ1-2; D unresolved. V was pared by 4 bases and J by 2 bases, with 8 bases between. This CDR3 spans 12 amino acids. Germline loops: CDR1 SQVTM, CDR2 ANQGSEA. Here the CDR3 reads CSVVGENYGYTF. The CDR3, as DNA: TGCAGCGTTGTCGGGGAGAACTATGGCTACACCTTC.

The chain couples TRBV4-3 to TRBJ1-1; D is unresolved. The length of the CDR3 is 13 residues. Trimming took off 1 base at V and 1 base at J, with 4 bases between the two ends. Germline V gives CDR1 LGHNA, CDR2 YSLEER. CDR3 DNA sequence: TGCGCCAGCAGCCAAGTTCAGAACACTGAAGCTTTCTTT. It yields the protein CASSQVQNTEAFF.

The CDR3 sequence is CASSLGTLTGELFF. CDR3 DNA sequence: TGTGCCAGCAGCTTGGGGACACTCACCGGGGAGCTGTTTTTT. The chain couples TRBV7-9 to TRBJ2-2; TRBD1 is a possible D gene (6 bases). The CDR3 spans 14 residues. Germline CDR1 reads SEHNR; CDR2 reads FQNEAQ (reference sequence). The V end lost 3 bases, the J end lost 4 bases, and 9 bases lay between the germline ends.